This entry is about one T cell receptor (beta chain). Its target is unknown. The length of the CDR3 is 9 residues. Whole-study results and caveats: Tumor memory CD4+ T cell TCR gene usage clustered with blood and lymph node memory CD4+ cells and lymph node naive CD4+ cells. Whole repertoires were not studied in the larger cohort, only one V-J beta rearrangement.

Semi-nested PCR with Nested Universal Primer A followed constant-region reverse priming of full-length variable regions. TCRdb itself ran the 5' RACE reads through MiXCR, one entry per CDR3 protein. The sample yields tens of thousands of distinct CDR3 sequences, around 26% seen once. Source material: naive CD4+ T cells sorted from blood. Subset denoted: naive CD4+ T cells, CD4+CD45RA+CD25-. This rearrangement joins TRBV21-1 to TRBJ2-3. TRBV21-1 is shown as a pseudogene. This TCR came from a female donor with breast cancer. CDR3 bases: TGTGCCAGCACCAATTGGTTGGATTTT. Translating it yields CASTNWLDF.